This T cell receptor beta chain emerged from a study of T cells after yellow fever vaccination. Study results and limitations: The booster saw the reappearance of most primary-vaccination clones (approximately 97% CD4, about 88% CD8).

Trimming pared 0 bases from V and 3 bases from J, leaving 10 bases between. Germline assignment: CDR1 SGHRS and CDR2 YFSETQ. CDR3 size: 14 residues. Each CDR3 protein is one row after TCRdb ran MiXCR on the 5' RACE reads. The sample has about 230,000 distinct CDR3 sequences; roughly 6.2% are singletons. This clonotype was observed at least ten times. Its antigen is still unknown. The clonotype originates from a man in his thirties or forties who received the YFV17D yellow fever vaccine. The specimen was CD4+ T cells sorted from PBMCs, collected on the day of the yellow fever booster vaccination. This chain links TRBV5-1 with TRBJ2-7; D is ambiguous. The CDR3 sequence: CASSLGGRFYEQYF. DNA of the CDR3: TGCGCCAGCAGCTTGGGAGGACGTTTCTACGAGCAGTACTTC.